This T cell receptor beta chain was obtained from a study of response to subunit inactivated influenza vaccine. General study results and limits: Authors suggested each seasonal influenza vaccination recruits few new T cells.

Regarding this clonotype: Its specificity is not known.

Germline loops: CDR1 SGHTA, CDR2 FQGNSA. This CDR3 contains 13 residues. Trimming shortened V by 2 bases and J by 15 bases, and 17 bases separated the two germline ends. TCRdb ran MiXCR on the RT-PCR reads and lists one entry per CDR3 protein. The profile covers around 540,000 distinct CDR3 sequences, with about an eighth appearing a single time and roughly a tenth taken by the ten largest. The TCR comes from a man aged 50 to 60 who received an inactivated influenza vaccine. The chain is built from TRBV7-2 and TRBJ2-1; the D gene is possibly TRBD1 (5 bases). The sequencing used PBMCs from blood, collected on the day of vaccination. The CDR3 DNA is TGTGCCAGCAGCTTATCGGCTCCCAGGGCAGGGTTCTTC. Its protein is CASSLSAPRAGFF. Together with reference TRBV7-2 and TRBJ2-1, the CDR3 gives the full variable domain: GAGVSQSPSNKVTEKGKDVELRCDPISGHTALYWYRQSLGQGLEFLIYFQGNSAPDKSGLPSDRFSAERTGGSVSTLTIQRTQQEDSAVYLCASSLSAPRAGFFGPGTRLTVL.